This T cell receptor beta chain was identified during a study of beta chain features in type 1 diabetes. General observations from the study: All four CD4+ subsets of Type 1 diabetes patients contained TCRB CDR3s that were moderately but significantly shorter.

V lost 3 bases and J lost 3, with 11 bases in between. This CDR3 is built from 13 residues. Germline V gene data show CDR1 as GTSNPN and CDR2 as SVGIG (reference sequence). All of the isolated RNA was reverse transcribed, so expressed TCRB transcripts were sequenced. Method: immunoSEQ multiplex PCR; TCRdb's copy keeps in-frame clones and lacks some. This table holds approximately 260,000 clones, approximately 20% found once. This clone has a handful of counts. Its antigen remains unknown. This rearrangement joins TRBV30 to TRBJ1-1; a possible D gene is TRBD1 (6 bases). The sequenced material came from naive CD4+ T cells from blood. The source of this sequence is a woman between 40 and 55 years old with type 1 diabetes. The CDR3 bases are TGTGCCTGGAGAGCTACAGGGCACACTGAAGCTTTCTTT. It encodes CAWRATGHTEAFF.